This T cell receptor (beta chain) appears in the sequencing data of a study of CD8+ T cells in alopecia areata. General study findings and limits: Normal scalp had lower clonality than lesional scalp, with alopecia totalis/universalis lesions showing this most strongly.

After isolation, RNA underwent reverse transcription to generate cDNA as the sequencing template. Data came from immunoSEQ multiplex PCR; TCRdb stores just in-frame clones and leaves some out. Of 110,000 to 150,000 clones in the sample, roughly 53% were seen once. A word on this clone: As yet, its antigen is unknown.

CDR3 length equals 15 residues. CDR1 and CDR2 from the germline V gene are SGHAT and FQNNGV. Trimming removed 4 bases from V and 6 bases from J, with 18 bases in between. Samples from alopecia areata patients were lesional scalp punch biopsies and peripheral blood. The TCR was taken from a human donor with alopecia areata. This sequence joins TRBV11-2 and TRBJ1-2; D perhaps matches TRBD1 (6 bases). The material sequenced was CD4+ T cells sorted from blood, taken at week 0. CDR3 residues: CASSSGGPVGDGYTF. As DNA, the CDR3 is TGTGCCAGCAGCTCCGGGGGGCCCGTTGGCGATGGCTACACCTTC.